The rows below give T cell receptor beta chains drawn from one sample of a study of blood T cell repertoires in COVID-19. The repertoire was sequenced with immunoSEQ multiplex PCR; TCRdb's copy has only in-frame clones and lacks some. The profile shows about 210,000 clones, 88% of them singletons. Sequenced input: peripheral blood. The receptors here all came from a man aged 18-30 years with active or convalescent COVID-19. Each CDR3 is given with its conserved first and last residue. Each record gives: D gene, V gene, J gene, CDR3 protein. D genes are given only for firm matches.

>.|TRBV29-1|TRBJ1-1
CSVRQDTNTEAFF
>TRBD2|TRBV18|TRBJ2-1
CASSPPLAGGYNEQFF
>.|TRBV11-2|TRBJ1-2
CASSFGQYGYTF
>.|TRBV7-3|TRBJ1-6
CASSLDTGNNSPLHF
>TRBD2|TRBV25-1|TRBJ2-2
CASSERGRQTGELFF
>.|TRBV7-9|TRBJ1-5
CASSLASSNQPQHF
>.|TRBV7-8|TRBJ1-5
CASSSPRDNQPQHF
>.|TRBV13|TRBJ1-5
CASSLGAVQPQHF
>TRBD2|TRBV27|TRBJ2-3
CASSYGTSGGDTQYF
>TRBD1|TRBV6-5|TRBJ1-4
CASRGTGDEKLFF
>TRBD2|TRBV5-1|TRBJ2-1
CASSPHGRLAGGPDNEQFF
>TRBD1|TRBV30|TRBJ1-3
CAWRTGTAGNTIYF
>.|TRBV29-1|TRBJ2-7
CSVGLSSYEQYF
>.|TRBV24-1|TRBJ2-2
CATSGTQGGELFF
>.|TRBV29-1|TRBJ1-2
CSVERDTANYGYTF
>.|TRBV10-3|TRBJ2-3
CAIRQNSISTDTQYF
>TRBD2|TRBV7-9|TRBJ2-3
CASSLLLAGGPDTQYF
>.|TRBV18|TRBJ2-7
CASSPPGIPGEQYF
>TRBD2|TRBV6-5|TRBJ2-7
CASRTGLAGVEQYF
>.|TRBV6-4|TRBJ1-4
CASSDTSTTGSNEKLFF
>TRBD2|TRBV11-3|TRBJ2-7
CASSRPSGVDYEQYF
>TRBD1|TRBV30|TRBJ1-1
CAWSATGVRLYTEAFF
>.|TRBV10-3|TRBJ1-2
CAISESGGAYYGYTF
>TRBD2|TRBV7-6|TRBJ2-1
CASTPSGGYNEQFF
>.|TRBV6-5|TRBJ1-2
CASSNTGFGSGGYTF
>.|TRBV10-3|TRBJ2-5
CAISESLRETQYF
>.|TRBV5-5|TRBJ2-6
CASSPGDWGAGANVLTF
>.|TRBV7-9|TRBJ1-1
CASSLWGRESEAFF
>.|TRBV29-1|TRBJ2-3
CSVDVNLGADTQYF
>TRBD2|TRBV2|TRBJ2-1
CASSPTGLADNEQFF
>TRBD1|TRBV6-6|TRBJ1-3
CASSLRGAGNTIYF
>TRBD1|TRBV6-5|TRBJ2-5
CASSYVRGRTETQYF
>.|TRBV5-6|TRBJ1-1
CASSFSHLGGEAFF